This passage covers 20 T cell receptor delta chains from one sample sequenced in a study of gamma-delta T cells after stem cell transplantation. TCRdb re-called the RT-PCR reads using CATT. The top ten clones hold about half of a sample with about 1,500 delta-chain clones, around 5.1% of them seen once. Sequenced input: gamma-delta T cells. Every receptor here comes from a human donor. It is not recorded whose cells these are; they may come from a transplant donor.

This clone appeared a few times. TCRdb assigns this DNA the protein of a much larger clone, which departs from its translation at residue 7; this likely reflects a read error, and the protein shown comes from translating the DNA. The chain couples TRDV2 to TRDJ1; TRDD3 agrees at 9 bases. The CDR3 totals 18 residues. V lost 0 bases and J lost 1; bases outside the gene matches: 11. Germline V gives CDR1 GEAIGNYY, CDR2 EKD. CDR3 DNA sequence: TGTGCCTGTGACACCGTGTCTGGGGGATCCACGATCACCGATAAACTCATCTTT. Protein product: CACDTVSGGSTITDKLIF.

This clone was detected a few times. A far bigger clonotype differs at one base, so this is likely a read error. Other DNA variants within this sample encode the same CDR3. J is TRDJ3 and V is TRDV2; weak D call: TRDD3 (5 bases). This CDR3 is 21 amino acids long. From germline, CDR1 is GEAIGNYY and CDR2 EKD. V shed 0 bases and J shed 0 bases, with 20 bases lying between them. The CDR3 nucleotides read TGTGCCTGTGACACCGTGGCCGGGGGGTATTCGAGCTCCTGGGACACCCGACAGATGTTTTTC. As protein: CACDTVAGGYSSSWDTRQMFF.

The rearrangement joins TRDV2 to TRDJ1; 11 bases fit TRDD3. Germline V lookup: CDR1 GEAIGNYY, CDR2 EKD. With 4 bases clipped from V and 1 base from J, the junction kept 13 bases outside the gene matches. The CDR3 is 18 amino acids. CDR3 sequence reads: CACDTPGGGYAITDKLIF. The CDR3 DNA reads TGTGCCTGTGATACACCAGGTGGGGGATACGCGATCACCGATAAACTCATCTTT.

This clone has a count of ten or more. With only one base between it and a far larger clone, this is likely a read error. This chain joins TRDV2 and TRDJ1; 7 bases line up with TRDD3. The CDR3 sequence is 18 residues long. From germline, CDR1 is GEAIGNYY and CDR2 EKD. V trimming: 0 bases; J trimming: 2 bases; junction bases outside the gene matches: 14. This chain's CDR3 is CACDTLNTGVYSTDKLIF. The CDR3 DNA is TGTGCCTGTGACACCCTAAATACTGGGGTATACTCTACCGATAAACTCATCTTT.

This clone was seen more than once but under ten times. The protein that TCRdb holds for this DNA derives from a much larger clone and differs from the translated DNA at residue 14, which likely indicates a read error; the protein shown here is translated from the DNA. This sequence joins TRDV2 and TRDJ1; weak D call: TRDD3 (5 bases). This CDR3 has 23 amino acids. Germline values: CDR1 GEAIGNYY, CDR2 EKD. V lost 5 bases to trimming and J lost 0 bases, with 39 bases between them. The CDR3 bases are TGTGCCTGTGTCCCACTAATCTCTTCACTCCCGTCACTGAGGGATGTAGACACCGATAAACTCATCTTT. As protein: CACVPLISSLPSLRDVDTDKLIF.

In its sample, this clone was seen a few times. TCRdb has a much larger clone's protein, which differs at residue 13 from the translation of this DNA, likely because of a read error; what is shown is the protein translated from the DNA. The CDR3 DNA is TGTGCCTGTGACGCGCTTACTGATGGCGATAAACTCACCTTT. Encoded protein: CACDALTDGDKLTF. The rearrangement joins TRDV2 to TRDJ1; D remains ambiguous. The CDR3 loop spans 14 amino acids. The germline gives CDR1 GEAIGNYY, CDR2 EKD.

This clone was detected a few times. A far larger clone is one nucleotide away, so this likely arose from a read error. J is TRDJ3 and V is TRDV2; weak D call: TRDD3 (5 bases). The CDR3 extends over 19 amino acids. Germline V gene lookup returns CDR1 GEAIGNYY and CDR2 EKD. CDR3 in amino acids: CARDTAGGRSSWDTRQMFF. DNA for the CDR3: TGTGCCCGTGACACAGCCGGGGGTCGATCCTCCTGGGACACCCGACAGATGTTTTTC.

Remarks on this clone: The protein held in TCRdb is that of a much larger clone and does not match this DNA's translation at residue 8, likely because of a read error; the protein shown is translated from the DNA. The J gene is TRDJ1, the V gene TRDV2, with 7 bases aligning to TRDD3. The V and J ends lost 0 bases and 3 bases, in that order; junction bases with no gene match: 15. Germline V lookup: CDR1 GEAIGNYY, CDR2 EKD. The CDR3 runs 18 residues. The CDR3 nucleotides are TGTGCCTGTGACACCTTGAATTACTACTCGACTGGGGCCGATAAACTCATCTTT. Translating it yields CACDTLNYYSTGADKLIF.

Details on this clone: A single base is all that separates this from a far larger clone, so a read error is likely. At the DNA level, this CDR3 is encoded by other sequences in the same sample as well. The chain joins TRDV2 to TRDJ1, with 11 bases aligning to TRDD3. This CDR3 spans 17 amino acids. The germline gives CDR1 GEAIGNYY, CDR2 EKD. CDR3 sequence reads: CACDPVLGDKYTDKLIF. The CDR3 region has the DNA TGTGCCTGTGACCCAGTACTGGGGGATAAGTACACAGATAAACTCATCTTT.

This clone has only a few counts. The amino acid sequence in TCRdb belongs to a much larger clone and departs from this DNA's translation at residue 12, likely a sequencing read error; the sequence shown is translated from the DNA. The gene calls are TRDV1 and TRDJ3, with TRDD3 matching over 9 bases. Germline V gene sequence: CDR1 TSWWSYY, CDR2 QGS. Trimming removed 5 bases from V and 7 bases from J; junction bases left unmatched: 15. The CDR3 spans 19 residues. The CDR3 nucleotides read TGTGCTCTTGGGAAGCCATGGGGGATAAGCCTCTGTGACACCCGACAGATGTTTTTC. As protein: CALGKPWGISLCDTRQMFF.

This sequence joins TRDV2 and TRDJ1; 9 bases are shared with TRDD3. The CDR3 is 21 residues long. Germline values: CDR1 GEAIGNYY, CDR2 EKD. The V segment lost 0 bases and the J segment 0 bases; nucleotides outside the gene matches: 19. The CDR3 DNA is TGTGCCTGTGACACCCTCAAGACTGGGGGACACCACATCGAGAACACCGATAAACTCATCTTT. Amino acid sequence: CACDTLKTGGHHIENTDKLIF.

Note on this clone: This clone may be a read error of a much larger clone one base away. This chain joins TRDV2 and TRDJ1; 9 nucleotides line up with TRDD3. J gave up 0 bases and V 2 bases, and 24 bases lay outside the gene matches. The CDR3 loop spans 22 amino acids. The germline gives CDR1 GEAIGNYY, CDR2 EKD. The CDR3: CACDILPATGGNVAPYTDKLIF. DNA of the CDR3: TGTGCCTGTGACATCCTTCCTGCTACTGGGGGAAACGTCGCACCATACACCGATAAACTCATCTTT.

This clone occurred a few times. This chain links TRDV2 with TRDJ1, with TRDD3 matching 10 bases. CDR1 and CDR2 from the germline V gene are GEAIGNYY and EKD. Losses at the gene ends were 3 bases for V and 0 bases for J; bases not matched to a gene: 18. The CDR3 is 20 residues long. Written as DNA, the CDR3 is TGTGCCTGTGACCGGCTCGTACTGGGGGATTGGGAAAGGGACACCGATAAACTCATCTTT. The encoded protein is CACDRLVLGDWERDTDKLIF.

Only one count was recorded for this clone. In DNA form, the CDR3 reads TGTGCCTGTGACACCCTTGTGGAGGGGGATACGCTCACCGATAAACTCATCTTT. It yields the protein CACDTLVEGDTLTDKLIF. The chain couples TRDV2 to TRDJ1, with 10 nucleotides matching TRDD3. CDR3 length: 18 amino acids. Germline lookup yields CDR1 GEAIGNYY and CDR2 EKD. The trim removed 0 bases at V and 1 base at J, leaving 10 bases unmatched.

The sample holds a few counts of this clone. The gene calls are TRDV2 and TRDJ1, with 10 bases lining up with TRDD3. Trimming cost V 2 bases and J 5 bases; bases outside gene matches: 4. The CDR3 runs to 14 residues. Germline-derived CDR1 and CDR2 are GEAIGNYY and EKD. This CDR3 reads CACDILGDSDKLIF. The CDR3 DNA reads TGTGCCTGTGACATACTGGGGGATTCTGATAAACTCATCTTT.

Only a few counts were recorded for this clone. The rearrangement links TRDV2 to TRDJ1; D is uncertain. The V gene lost 0 bases and the J gene lost 4 bases, with 14 bases spanning the gap. CDR1 is GEAIGNYY and CDR2 is EKD in the germline V gene. The length of the CDR3 is 15 residues. CDR3 in DNA: TGTGCCTGTGACACCGTCTCTCCCCAAGGCGATAAACTCATCTTT. This gives the protein CACDTVSPQGDKLIF.

This clone occurred a few times. This sequence joins TRDV2 and TRDJ3, with D unclear. The CDR3 is made up of 18 amino acids. Germline CDR1 reads GEAIGNYY; CDR2 reads EKD. The V and J ends lost 0 bases and 0 bases respectively, with 11 bases between them. The CDR3 loop reads CACDTVTSRSWDTRQMFF. CDR3 DNA sequence: TGTGCCTGTGACACCGTTACTTCACGCTCCTGGGACACCCGACAGATGTTTTTC.

This clone was seen only a few times. The TCRdb protein, from a much larger clone, departs from this DNA's translation at residue 12, likely by read error; the protein shown derives from the DNA. J is TRDJ1 and V is TRDV2; 9 nucleotides line up with TRDD3. The CDR3 contains 15 residues. Germline loops: CDR1 GEAIGNYY, CDR2 EKD. CDR3 residues: CACDTAFRGYDNLIF. The CDR3, as DNA: TGTGCCTGTGACACGGCCTTCCGGGGATACGATAACCTCATCTTT.

There are a few counts of this clone. The protein recorded in TCRdb matches a much larger clone and deviates from this DNA's translation at residue 12, suggesting a read error; the protein here is obtained by translating the DNA. The V and J genes are TRDV1 and TRDJ1; 10 bases agree with TRDD3. The CDR3 has 16 residues. The V gene end was trimmed by 2 bases and the J gene end by 6 bases; junction bases not matched to a gene: 9. The V gene's germline CDR1 is TSWWSYY and CDR2 QGS. The CDR3 protein is CALGEYRWGIIYKLIF. DNA of the CDR3: TGTGCTCTTGGGGAATACCGCTGGGGGATAATCTATAAACTCATCTTT.

On this clone: The protein recorded in TCRdb matches a much larger clone and deviates from this DNA's translation at residue 8, suggesting a read error; the protein here is obtained by translating the DNA. This chain connects TRDV1 to TRDJ1; TRDD3 agrees at 13 bases. The J segment lost 5 bases and the V segment lost 4 bases, leaving 28 bases of the junction unmatched. Germline V gives CDR1 TSWWSYY, CDR2 QGS. The CDR3 loop spans 23 amino acids. The CDR3 DNA is TGTGCTCTTGGGGTCCGACCGGTCTTCCTTGCTTTTACTGGGGGATACGCAGAGGATAAACTCATCTTT. Its protein is CALGVRPVFLAFTGGYAEDKLIF.